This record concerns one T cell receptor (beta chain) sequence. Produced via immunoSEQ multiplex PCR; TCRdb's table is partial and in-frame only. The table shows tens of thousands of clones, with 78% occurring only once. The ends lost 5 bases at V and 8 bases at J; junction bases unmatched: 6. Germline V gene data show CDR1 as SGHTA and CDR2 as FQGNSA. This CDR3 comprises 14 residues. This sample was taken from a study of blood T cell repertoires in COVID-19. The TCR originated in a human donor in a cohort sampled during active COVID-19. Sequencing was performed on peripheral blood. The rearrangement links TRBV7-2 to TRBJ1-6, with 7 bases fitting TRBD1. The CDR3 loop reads CASSTPGQYSPLHF. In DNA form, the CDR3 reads TGTGCCAGCAGCACCCCGGGACAGTATTCACCCCTCCACTTT.